This note documents a single TCR beta chain sequence. The antigen is not known. This sample is part of a study of T cells after yellow fever vaccination. General study results and limits: Subsequent to the booster, the majority of primary-vaccination clones reappeared (96% CD4, 88% CD8).

Germline V lookup: CDR1 SGHTA, CDR2 FQGNSA. CDR3 length: 13 residues. V lost 4 bases, J lost 5 bases, and 10 bases lay in between. TCRdb re-derived calls from the 5' RACE reads in MiXCR, one entry per CDR3 protein. Found here are approximately 600,000 distinct CDR3 sequences, roughly an eighth of them singletons; the top ten hold more than 12%. This clonotype was sampled from a man aged 25-45 years who received the YFV17D yellow fever vaccine. The V and J genes are TRBV7-2 and TRBJ2-3; D is undetermined. The starting material was PBMCs, obtained on the day of the yellow fever booster vaccination. DNA of the CDR3: TGTGCCAGCAGCTCCCGGGCCATAGATACGCAGTATTTT. Protein sequence: CASSSRAIDTQYF.